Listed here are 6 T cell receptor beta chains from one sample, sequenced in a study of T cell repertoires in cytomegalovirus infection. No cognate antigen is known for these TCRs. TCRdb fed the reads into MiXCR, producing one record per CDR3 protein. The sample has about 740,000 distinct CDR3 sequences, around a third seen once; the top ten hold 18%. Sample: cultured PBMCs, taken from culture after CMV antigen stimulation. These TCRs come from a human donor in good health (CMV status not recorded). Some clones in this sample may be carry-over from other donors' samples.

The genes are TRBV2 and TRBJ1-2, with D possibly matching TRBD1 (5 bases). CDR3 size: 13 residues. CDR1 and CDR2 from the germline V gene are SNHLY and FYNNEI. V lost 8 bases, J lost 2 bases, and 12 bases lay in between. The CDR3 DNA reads TGTGCCAGCCCGTCGGGACTCAACTATGGCTACACCTTC. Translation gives CASPSGLNYGYTF. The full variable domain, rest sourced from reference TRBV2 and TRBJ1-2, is EPEVTQTPSHQVTQMGQEVILRCVPISNHLYFYWYRQILGQKVEFLVSFYNNEISEKSEIFDDQFSVERPDGSNFTLKIRSTKLEDSAMYFCASPSGLNYGYTFGSGTRLTVV.

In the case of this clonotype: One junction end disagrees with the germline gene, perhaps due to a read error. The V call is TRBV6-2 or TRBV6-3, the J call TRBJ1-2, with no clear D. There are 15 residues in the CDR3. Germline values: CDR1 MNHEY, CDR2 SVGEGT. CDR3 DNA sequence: TGTGCCAGCAGTATACGGAACCCCACGAATCGCGGCTACAACTTC. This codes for CASSIRNPTNRGYNF.

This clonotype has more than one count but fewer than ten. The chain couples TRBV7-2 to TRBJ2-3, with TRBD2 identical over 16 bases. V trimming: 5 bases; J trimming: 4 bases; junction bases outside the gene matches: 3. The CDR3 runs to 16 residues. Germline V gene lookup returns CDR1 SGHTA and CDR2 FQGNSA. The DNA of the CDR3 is TGTGCCAGCAGCACGGGGACTAGCGGGAGGGCAGATACGCAGTATTTT. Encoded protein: CASSTGTSGRADTQYF.

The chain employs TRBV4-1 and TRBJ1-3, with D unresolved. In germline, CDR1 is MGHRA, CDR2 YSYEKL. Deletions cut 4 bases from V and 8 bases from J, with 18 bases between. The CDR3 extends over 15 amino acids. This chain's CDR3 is CASSRSERAPDTIYF. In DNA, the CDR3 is TGCGCCAGCAGCCGAAGCGAGAGGGCCCCTGACACCATATATTTT.

Here the CDR3 reads CSASGTGQSYEQYF. The CDR3 DNA reads TGCAGTGCATCCGGGACAGGGCAATCCTACGAGCAGTACTTC. The chain employs TRBV20-1 and TRBJ2-7; 9 bases are shared with TRBD1. V gave up 6 bases and J gave up 1 base; unmatched junction bases: 7. The length of the CDR3 is 14 residues. Germline V gene lookup returns CDR1 DFQATT and CDR2 SNEGSKA (reference sequence).

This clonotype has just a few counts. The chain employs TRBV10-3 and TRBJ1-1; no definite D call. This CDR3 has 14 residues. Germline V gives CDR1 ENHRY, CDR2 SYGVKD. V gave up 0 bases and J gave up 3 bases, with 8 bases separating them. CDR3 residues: CAISESRADTEAFF. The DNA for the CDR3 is TGTGCCATCAGTGAGTCGAGGGCGGACACTGAAGCTTTCTTT.